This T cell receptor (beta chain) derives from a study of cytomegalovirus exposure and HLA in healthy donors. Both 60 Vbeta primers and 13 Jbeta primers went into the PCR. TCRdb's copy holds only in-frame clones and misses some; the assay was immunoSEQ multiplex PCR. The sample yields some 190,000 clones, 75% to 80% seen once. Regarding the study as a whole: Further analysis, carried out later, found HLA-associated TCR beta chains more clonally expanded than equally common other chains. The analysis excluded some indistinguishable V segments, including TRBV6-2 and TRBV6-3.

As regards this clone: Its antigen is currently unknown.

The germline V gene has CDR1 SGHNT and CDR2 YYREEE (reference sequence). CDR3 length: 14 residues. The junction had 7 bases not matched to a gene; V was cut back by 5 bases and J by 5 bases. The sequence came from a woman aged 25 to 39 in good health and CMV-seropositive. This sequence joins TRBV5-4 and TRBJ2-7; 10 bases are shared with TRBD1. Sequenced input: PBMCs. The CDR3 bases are TGTGCCAGCAGGCCGGGACAGGGGCTCAACGAGCAGTACTTC. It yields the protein CASRPGQGLNEQYF.